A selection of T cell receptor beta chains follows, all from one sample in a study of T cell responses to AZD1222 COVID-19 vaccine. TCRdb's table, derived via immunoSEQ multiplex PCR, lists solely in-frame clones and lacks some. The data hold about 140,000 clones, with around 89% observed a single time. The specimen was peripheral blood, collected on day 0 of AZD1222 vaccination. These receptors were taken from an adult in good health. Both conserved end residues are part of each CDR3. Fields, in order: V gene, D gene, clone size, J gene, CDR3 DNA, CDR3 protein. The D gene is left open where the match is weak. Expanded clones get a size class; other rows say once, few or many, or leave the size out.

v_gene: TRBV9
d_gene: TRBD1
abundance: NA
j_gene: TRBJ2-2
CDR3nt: TGTGCCAGCAGCGGAGACCAGGGGGAAATCCGCGGGGAGCTGTTTTTT
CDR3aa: CASSGDQGEIRGELFF

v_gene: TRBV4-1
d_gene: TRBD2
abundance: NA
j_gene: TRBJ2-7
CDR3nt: TGCGCCAGCAGCCAGGTGACTAGCGGGTTCTACGAGCAGTACTTC
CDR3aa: CASSQVTSGFYEQYF

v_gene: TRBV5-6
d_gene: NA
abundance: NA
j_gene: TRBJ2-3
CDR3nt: TGTGCCAGCAGCACACCACAGGGTCAAGCAGATACGCAGTATTTT
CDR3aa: CASSTPQGQADTQYF

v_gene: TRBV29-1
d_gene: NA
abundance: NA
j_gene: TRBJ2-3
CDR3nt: TGCAGCGTTGAAGATCGGGATATACATACGCAGTATTTT
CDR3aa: CSVEDRDIHTQYF

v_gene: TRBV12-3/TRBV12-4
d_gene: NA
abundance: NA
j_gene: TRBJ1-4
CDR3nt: TGTGCCTGCCAGACGGATACTAATGAAAAACTGTTTTTT
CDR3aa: CACQTDTNEKLFF

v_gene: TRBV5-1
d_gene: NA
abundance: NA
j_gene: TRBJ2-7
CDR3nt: TGCGCCAGCAGCTCAAGGACGTTCGGGAACGAGCAGTACTTC
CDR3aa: CASSSRTFGNEQYF

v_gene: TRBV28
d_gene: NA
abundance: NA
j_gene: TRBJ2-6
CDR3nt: TGTGCCAGCAGTCCCGGCAACGTCCTGACTTTC
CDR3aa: CASSPGNVLTF

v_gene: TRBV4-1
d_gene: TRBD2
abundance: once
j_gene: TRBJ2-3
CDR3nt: TGCGCCAGCAGCGAACCGACCGGGCTAGCGGGAGGGCCTATTATCCCAGATACGCAGTATTTT
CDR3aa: CASSEPTGLAGGPIIPDTQYF

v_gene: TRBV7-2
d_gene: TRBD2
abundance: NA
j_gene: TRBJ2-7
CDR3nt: TGTGCCAGCAGCTTAGTCCGGGCTAGCGGGGACTTCTACGAGCAGTACTTC
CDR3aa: CASSLVRASGDFYEQYF

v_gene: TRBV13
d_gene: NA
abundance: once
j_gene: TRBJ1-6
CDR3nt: TGTGCCAGCAGCTTACGGGCAGACCTTACAATGGCCCTCCACTTT
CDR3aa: CASSLRADLTMALHF

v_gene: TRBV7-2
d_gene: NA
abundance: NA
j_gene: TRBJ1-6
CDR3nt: TGTGCCAGCAGCTTAACGCCGGGACATAATTCACCCCTCCACTTT
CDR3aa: CASSLTPGHNSPLHF

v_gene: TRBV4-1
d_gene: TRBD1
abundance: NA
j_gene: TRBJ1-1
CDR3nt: TGCGCCAGCAGCCCGGAGCCAACAGGGGCGGTCACTGAAGCTTTCTTT
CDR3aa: CASSPEPTGAVTEAFF

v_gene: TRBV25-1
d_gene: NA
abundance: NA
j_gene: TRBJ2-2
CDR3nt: TGTGCCAGCAGTGCCGGGGAGCTGTTTTTT
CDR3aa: CASSAGELFF

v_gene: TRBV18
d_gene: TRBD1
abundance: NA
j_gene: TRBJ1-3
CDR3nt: TGTGCCAGCTCACCCGACAGGGCGGCTGGAAACACCATATATTTT
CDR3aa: CASSPDRAAGNTIYF

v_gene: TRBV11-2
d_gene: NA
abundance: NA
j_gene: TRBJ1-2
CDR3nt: TGTGCCAGCAGCTTACCAGGAACTAACTATGGCTACACCTTC
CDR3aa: CASSLPGTNYGYTF

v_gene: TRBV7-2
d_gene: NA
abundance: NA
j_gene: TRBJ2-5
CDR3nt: TGTGCCAGCAGCTTAGTGGTCCAGGGGGGAGGGGAGACCCAGTACTTC
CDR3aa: CASSLVVQGGGETQYF

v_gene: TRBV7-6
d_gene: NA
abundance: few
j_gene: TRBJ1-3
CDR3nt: TGTGCCAGCAGCTCCCAAACTCTCGGGACGGCTGGAAACACCATATATTTT
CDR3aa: CASSSQTLGTAGNTIYF

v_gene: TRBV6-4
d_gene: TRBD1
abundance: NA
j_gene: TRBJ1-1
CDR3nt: TGTGCCAGCAGTGACTCAACCGGACAGGTGGGCGGATCGGACACTGAAGCTTTCTTT
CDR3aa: CASSDSTGQVGGSDTEAFF

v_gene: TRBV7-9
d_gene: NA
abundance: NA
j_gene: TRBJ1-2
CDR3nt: TGTGCCAGCAGCTTAGGATCCGGGCTCGGGGGCTATGGCTACACCTTC
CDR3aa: CASSLGSGLGGYGYTF

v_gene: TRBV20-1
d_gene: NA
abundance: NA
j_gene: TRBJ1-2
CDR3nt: TGCAGTGCTAGAGATTTGTATGGCTACACCTTC
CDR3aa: CSARDLYGYTF

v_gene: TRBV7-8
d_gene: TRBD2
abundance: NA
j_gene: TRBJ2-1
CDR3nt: TGTGCCAGCAGCACGCGACTAGCGGGACTCTCCTACAATGAGCAGTTCTTC
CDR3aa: CASSTRLAGLSYNEQFF

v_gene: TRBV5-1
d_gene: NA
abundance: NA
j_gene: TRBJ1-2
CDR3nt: TGCGCCAGCAGCCCGGATGCAGGGAACTATGGCTACACCTTC
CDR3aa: CASSPDAGNYGYTF

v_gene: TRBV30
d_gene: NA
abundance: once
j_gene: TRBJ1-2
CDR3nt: TGTGCCTCCGTGGGCCCTTATGGCTACACCTTC
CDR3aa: CASVGPYGYTF

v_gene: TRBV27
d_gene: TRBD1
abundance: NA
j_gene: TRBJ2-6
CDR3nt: TGTGCCAGCAGTTTAAAAGGACAGGGGGCGCAATCTGGGGCCAACGTCCTGACTTTC
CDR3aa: CASSLKGQGAQSGANVLTF

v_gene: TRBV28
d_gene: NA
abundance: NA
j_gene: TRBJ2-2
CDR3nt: TGTGCCAGCATTTCCCCCGGGACCGGGGAGCTGTTTTTT
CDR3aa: CASISPGTGELFF